This T cell receptor beta chain comes out of a study of early T cells in non-severe SARS-CoV-2 infection. This clonotype was found many times. Using its own MiXCR run on the 5' RACE reads, TCRdb lists one record per CDR3 protein. Among fewer than 60,000 distinct CDR3 sequences listed, 7% to 10% were seen once. Source material: whole blood. This TCR derives from an adult who was a healthcare worker with PCR-confirmed SARS-CoV-2 infection or an uninfected control (not recorded which).

CDR3 loop: CASSRETPPVAELFF. The CDR3 DNA is TGTGCCAGCTCTCGGGAAACCCCCCCTGTTGCGGAGCTGTTTTTT. This chain connects TRBV18 to TRBJ2-2; maybe TRBD2 (5 bases). There are 15 residues in the CDR3. Germline values: CDR1 KGHSH, CDR2 LQKENI. V was shortened by 6 bases and J by 10 bases, with 21 bases between the two germline ends.